This T cell receptor (beta chain) was found in a study of T cell repertoires and HLA-DP antigens. Germline V gene sequence: CDR1 SEHNR, CDR2 FQNEAQ (reference sequence). J was trimmed by 12 bases and V by 5 bases; bases with no gene match: 9. The CDR3 runs 14 residues. Clones were read by immunoSEQ multiplex PCR, and TCRdb kept only the in-frame ones, dropping some. The sample holds around 100,000 clones; over 90% are singletons and the top ten take roughly 0.3%. Worth noting for this clone: Its specificity is unknown.

The clonotype originates from a woman younger than 30 in good health and CMV-seronegative. V and J are TRBV7-9 and TRBJ2-1; 11 nucleotides line up with TRBD1. Sample: CD4+ T cells from PBMCs. In nucleotides, the CDR3 is TGTGCCAGCAGCCCTTCCGGGACAGGGGGAGGGCAGTTCTTC. This sequence encodes CASSPSGTGGGQFF.